These 5 T cell receptor beta chains came from one sample sequenced in a study of T cell responses to AZD1222 COVID-19 vaccine. The protocol was immunoSEQ multiplex PCR, while the TCRdb copy is restricted to in-frame clones and leaves out a portion. The sample lists 120,000 to 150,000 clones, roughly 88% seen once, with around 3.5% in the top ten. Sequences were derived from peripheral blood, sampled on day 0 of AZD1222 vaccination. The receptors originated from an adult in good health.

The chain uses TRBV29-1 and TRBJ1-4; 9 bases are a match to TRBD1. The trim removed 4 bases at V and 8 bases at J, leaving 5 bases unmatched. The CDR3 is 13 amino acids. Germline V CDR1 and CDR2: SQVTM, ANQGSEA. CDR3 residues: CSVGDRVYEKLFF. The DNA for the CDR3 is TGCAGCGTTGGGGACAGGGTATACGAAAAACTGTTTTTT.

This chain joins TRBV2 and TRBJ1-1, with 7 bases fitting TRBD1. Germline V gene lookup returns CDR1 SNHLY and CDR2 FYNNEI. The CDR3 totals 15 residues. After removal of 7 bases from V and 3 bases from J, the junction contained 11 bases not matched to a gene. CDR3 loop: CASKLGQALHTEAFF. As DNA, the CDR3 is TGTGCCAGCAAACTAGGACAGGCTCTACACACTGAAGCTTTCTTT.

The chain joins TRBV30 to TRBJ2-1; 9 positions match TRBD2. The CDR3 extends over 13 amino acids. Germline V gene data show CDR1 as GTSNPN and CDR2 as SVGIG (reference sequence). Trimming at V came to 6 bases and at J to 3 bases, leaving 3 bases not matched to a gene. CDR3 loop: CACSTSGYNEQFF. The CDR3 region has the DNA TGTGCCTGTTCGACTAGCGGCTACAATGAGCAGTTCTTC.

The chain links TRBV7-9 to TRBJ1-2, with 9 nucleotides matching TRBD1. This CDR3 comprises 16 residues. V shed 5 bases, J shed 8 bases, and the junction held 15 bases outside the gene matches. Germline V gives CDR1 SEHNR, CDR2 FQNEAQ (reference sequence). CDR3 sequence (DNA): TGTGCCAGCAGCCTAGGAACAGGGGGCCAGCTCGACGGCTACACCTTC. This gives the protein CASSLGTGGQLDGYTF.

The sample holds a few counts of this clone. This chain links TRBV19 with TRBJ2-2; 12 bases agree with TRBD2. Trimming took 5 bases from V and 7 from J; bases not matched to a gene: 11. The germline CDR1 and CDR2 sequences are LNHDA and SQIVND (reference sequence). The CDR3 is 17 amino acids. The CDR3 sequence: CASSSYRLAGVVGELFF. The CDR3 DNA is TGTGCCAGTAGTTCATACCGACTAGCGGGAGTAGTCGGGGAGCTGTTTTTT.